The present T cell receptor beta chain was sequenced within a study of memory CD4+ T cells and cytomegalovirus serostatus. Study in general: This sample comes from healthy Belgian adults, roughly nine CMV seropositive, about 25 seronegative. Overall study results and limits: A US-trained random forest predicted CMV serostatus with median AUC around 0.9. Of 150 to 200 reported CMV TCRbeta sequences, 65 to 85 were found in memory CD4+ repertoires.

For this clone: The target antigen is unknown.

The CDR3 totals 14 residues. Per the germline V gene, CDR1 is SEHNR and CDR2 is FQNEAQ (reference sequence). Trimming cost V 2 bases and J 5 bases, with 13 bases left between them. The sort gate was single viable CD3+CD4+CD8-CD45RO+ cells for memory CD4+ T cells. Per the original methods: Out-of-frame sequences were removed, leaving roughly 2,200,000 distinct TCRbeta sequences. Data came from immunoSEQ multiplex PCR; TCRdb stores just in-frame clones and leaves some out. The V and J calls and clone size come from that table; D and trimming were worked out from the DNA. This sample yields about 42,000 clones, of which more than 60% are seen a single time; roughly 0.5% belongs to the top ten.

The receptor was isolated from an adult in good health and CMV-seronegative. Sequencing was performed on memory CD4+ T cells from blood. This chain uses TRBV7-9 with TRBJ2-7, with no clear D. For the CDR3, the DNA is TGTGCCAGCAGCTTAAGCTTTTTGACCGACGAGCAGTACTTC. Its protein product is CASSLSFLTDEQYF. Together with reference TRBV7-9 and TRBJ2-7, the CDR3 gives the full variable domain: DTGVSQNPRHKITKRGQNVTFRCDPISEHNRLYWYRQTLGQGPEFLTYFQNEAQLEKSRLLSDRFSAERPKGSFSTLEIQRTEQGDSAMYLCASSLSFLTDEQYFGPGTRLTVT.